This record looks at one T cell receptor beta chain sequence and its context. Its antigen is undetermined. With 3 bases clipped from V and 7 bases from J, the junction kept 8 bases outside the gene matches. The CDR3 spans 15 residues. Germline V gene lookup returns CDR1 LGHNT and CDR2 FRNRAP. The sample comes from a study of cytomegalovirus exposure and HLA in healthy donors. Study information: HLA-typed donors were the source of 82 million or so unique TCRs, which an early data release held.

PCR amplification relied on 60 Vbeta primers (plus 13 Jbeta primers). Clones were sequenced by immunoSEQ multiplex PCR, and TCRdb holds only the in-frame ones, with some missing. The data contain some 98,000 clones, around 70% of them singletons. Study-wide results and limits: For most subjects, TCR beta sequences were reported to predict HLA-A and HLA-B alleles with accuracy.

The gene calls are TRBV12-5 and TRBJ2-1; 8 nucleotides line up with TRBD1. This sequence was found in a man aged 45-65 years in good health and CMV-seronegative. Sequencing used PBMCs. In DNA, the CDR3 is TGTGCTAGTGGTTTCCTTTCAGGGGGCAAAAATGAGCAGTTCTTC. It specifies CASGFLSGGKNEQFF.